The T cell receptor beta chain under discussion was sequenced for a study of blood T cell repertoires in COVID-19. In the study overall: COVID-19 samples collected from the United States, Italy and Spain covered acute and convalescent phases. T cells, B-cell-depleted T cells, or PBMCs supplied cDNA or gDNA.

Per the original data handling: Nucleated cell counts were estimated from reference gene primer amplification. Method: immunoSEQ multiplex PCR; TCRdb's copy keeps in-frame clones and lacks some. The V and J calls and clone size are taken from that table; D and trimming were inferred from the DNA. This sample has about 14,000 clones; roughly 72% occur once, and the top ten carry 9.7%. This clone was seen just once. The V gene lost 1 base and the J gene lost 1 base, with 7 bases spanning the gap. CDR1 and CDR2 from the germline V gene are SGHVS and FNYEAQ. CDR3 length: 14 residues. The genes are TRBV7-6 and TRBJ1-1; no firm D call. Sequencing was done on a sample of peripheral blood. The clonotype originates from a man between 65 and 85 years old with acute or convalescent COVID-19. For the CDR3, the DNA is TGTGCCAGCAGCTTAGGGCATTCGAACACTGAAGCTTTCTTT. It yields the protein CASSLGHSNTEAFF.